These T cell receptor beta chains were read from a single sample in a study of early T cells in non-severe SARS-CoV-2 infection. TCRdb redid the calling of the 5' RACE reads with MiXCR, one entry per CDR3 protein. Among approximately 62,000 distinct CDR3 sequences listed, roughly 12% were seen once. Source material: whole blood. These receptor sequences come from an adult who was a healthcare worker with PCR-confirmed SARS-CoV-2 infection or an uninfected control (not recorded which). The CDR3 runs from the conserved cysteine through the conserved F or W. Each record gives: J gene, clone size, V gene, D gene, CDR3 protein, CDR3 DNA. The D gene is left open where the match is weak. Expanded clones get a size class; other rows say once, few or many, or leave the size out.

>TRBJ2-1|NA|TRBV20-1|NA
CSARDSPPEQFF
TGCAGTGCTAGAGATTCACCACCTGAGCAGTTCTTC
>TRBJ2-2|many|TRBV3-1|NA
CASSQLRDSELFF
TGTGCCAGCAGCCAGCTCCGGGACTCCGAGCTGTTTTTT
>TRBJ2-5|NA|TRBV11-2|NA
CASSFRQTQYF
TGTGCCAGCAGCTTTAGGCAGACCCAGTACTTC
>TRBJ2-1|NA|TRBV29-1|NA
CSVTGGNEQFF
TGCAGCGTGACAGGCGGCAATGAGCAGTTCTTC
>TRBJ1-5|few|TRBV2|NA
CASSAPGLLNQPQHF
TGTGCCAGCAGTGCCCCAGGATTGCTAAATCAGCCCCAGCATTTT
>TRBJ2-6|NA|TRBV5-8|TRBD1
CASSLGQGALLTF
TGTGCCAGCAGCTTGGGACAGGGGGCCCTCCTGACTTTC
>TRBJ2-1|NA|TRBV7-9|NA
CASSLALAGTYNEQFF
TGTGCCAGCAGCTTAGCGCTGGCGGGGACCTACAATGAGCAGTTCTTC
>TRBJ1-2|many|TRBV18|TRBD1
CASSPDGQVRGGYTF
TGTGCCAGCTCACCTGATGGACAGGTCCGAGGTGGCTACACCTTC
>TRBJ2-3|few|TRBV20-1|NA
CSALLRFEAQYF
TGCAGCGCCCTCCTAAGATTTGAAGCGCAGTATTTT
>TRBJ2-3|few|TRBV9|NA
CASSVEGDGTQYF
TGTGCCAGCAGCGTAGAGGGAGACGGTACGCAGTATTTT
>TRBJ2-7|many|TRBV20-1|NA
CSARAHSGIYEQYF
TGCAGTGCTAGAGCCCACTCGGGCATCTACGAGCAGTACTTC
>TRBJ2-2|NA|TRBV10-1|NA
CASSSGAANTGELFF
TGCGCCAGCAGTTCAGGCGCCGCGAACACCGGGGAGCTGTTTTTT
>TRBJ1-5|many|TRBV7-2|NA
CASSPGRNQPQHF
TGTGCCAGCAGCCCGGGTCGCAATCAGCCCCAGCATTTT
>TRBJ2-7|many|TRBV29-1|TRBD1
CSVAPRGQGTHEQYF
TGCAGCGTTGCCCCCCGTGGACAGGGGACCCACGAGCAGTACTTC
>TRBJ2-3|NA|TRBV5-6|NA
CASSLGQTAQYF
TGTGCCAGCAGCTTGGGGCAGACAGCGCAGTATTTT
>TRBJ2-1|few|TRBV5-1|TRBD2
CASSLLAGANYNEQFF
TGCGCCAGCAGCCTTCTAGCGGGAGCCAACTACAATGAGCAGTTCTTC
>TRBJ2-7|many|TRBV27|NA
CASSSKISELRGQYF
TGTGCCAGCAGTTCCAAAATTTCAGAGTTACGGGGGCAGTACTTC
>TRBJ1-5|few|TRBV11-2|NA
CASSLNTGSNQPQHF
TGTGCCAGCAGCTTAAATACAGGGAGCAATCAGCCCCAGCATTTT
>TRBJ1-1|many|TRBV7-3|NA
CASSLTPLRDTEAFF
TGTGCCAGCAGCTTAACCCCTCTTCGTGACACTGAAGCTTTCTTT
>TRBJ2-5|many|TRBV11-2|TRBD1
CASSRGTGWDLQETQYF
TGTGCCAGCAGCCGGGGGACAGGGTGGGATCTACAAGAGACCCAGTACTTC
>TRBJ2-7|many|TRBV6-5|TRBD2
CASSYSKREGLYEQYF
TGTGCCAGCAGTTACTCGAAGCGGGAGGGGCTCTACGAGCAGTACTTC
>TRBJ1-1|NA|TRBV30|NA
CAWSRTVSTEAFF
TGTGCCTGGAGCCGGACAGTTAGCACTGAAGCTTTCTTT
>TRBJ2-5|few|TRBV29-1|TRBD1
CSAATGTQETQYF
TGCAGCGCTGCGACAGGGACCCAAGAGACCCAGTACTTC
>TRBJ2-7|NA|TRBV4-1|NA
CASSQDRQGSQYF
TGCGCCAGCAGCCAAGATCGTCAGGGTAGTCAGTACTTC
>TRBJ2-7|few|TRBV6-1|NA
CASSPLRDPQYF
TGTGCCAGCAGTCCTCTTAGAGACCCGCAGTACTTC
>TRBJ2-3|many|TRBV2|NA
CASSERRAQGLTDTQYF
TGTGCCAGCAGTGAAAGGCGGGCCCAGGGTTTGACAGATACGCAGTATTTT
>TRBJ2-2|NA|TRBV29-1|NA
CSVEALNTGELFF
TGCAGCGTTGAGGCCCTGAACACCGGGGAGCTGTTTTTT
>TRBJ2-2|NA|TRBV5-4|TRBD2
CASSSTSGRDTGELFF
TGTGCCAGCAGCTCCACTAGCGGGAGGGACACCGGGGAGCTGTTTTTT
>TRBJ2-7|few|TRBV28|NA
CASNRRTYEQYF
TGTGCCAGCAACAGGCGAACCTACGAGCAGTACTTC